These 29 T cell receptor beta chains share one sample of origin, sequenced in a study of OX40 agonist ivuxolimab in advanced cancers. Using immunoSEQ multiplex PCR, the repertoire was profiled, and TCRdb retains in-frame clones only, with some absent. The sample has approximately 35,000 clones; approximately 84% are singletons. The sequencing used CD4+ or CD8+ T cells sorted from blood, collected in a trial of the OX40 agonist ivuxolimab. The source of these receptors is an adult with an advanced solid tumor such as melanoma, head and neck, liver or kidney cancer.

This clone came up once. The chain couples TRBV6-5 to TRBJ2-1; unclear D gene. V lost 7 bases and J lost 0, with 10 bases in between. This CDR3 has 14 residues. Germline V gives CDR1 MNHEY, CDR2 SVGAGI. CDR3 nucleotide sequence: TGTGCCAGCAACGAAGATAGCTCCTACAATGAGCAGTTCTTC. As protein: CASNEDSSYNEQFF.

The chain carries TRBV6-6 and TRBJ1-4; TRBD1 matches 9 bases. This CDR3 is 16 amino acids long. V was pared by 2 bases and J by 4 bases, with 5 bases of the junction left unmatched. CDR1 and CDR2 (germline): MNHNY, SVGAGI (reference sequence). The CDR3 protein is CASSYLTGGVNEKLFF. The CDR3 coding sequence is TGTGCCAGCAGTTACCTTACAGGGGGCGTTAATGAAAAACTGTTTTTT.

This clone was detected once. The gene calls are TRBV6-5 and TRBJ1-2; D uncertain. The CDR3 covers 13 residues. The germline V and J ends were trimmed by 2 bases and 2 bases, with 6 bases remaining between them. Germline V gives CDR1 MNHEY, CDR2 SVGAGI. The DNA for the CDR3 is TGTGCCAGCAGTTACGGCACAAACTATGGCTACACCTTC. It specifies CASSYGTNYGYTF.

The CDR3 loop is CASSPGLNTGELFF. The DNA for the CDR3 is TGCGCCAGCAGCCCCGGTCTGAACACCGGGGAGCTGTTTTTT. The genes are TRBV4-1 and TRBJ2-2; D is ambiguous. Looked up from germline, CDR1 is MGHRA and CDR2 is YSYEKL. This CDR3 is built from 14 residues. Trimming removed 4 bases at V and 1 base at J, with 7 bases between.

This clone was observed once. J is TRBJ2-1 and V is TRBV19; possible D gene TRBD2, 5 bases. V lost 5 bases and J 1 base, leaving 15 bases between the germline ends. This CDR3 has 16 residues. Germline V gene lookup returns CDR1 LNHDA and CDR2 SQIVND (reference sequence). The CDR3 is CASSPSPGRSYNEQFF. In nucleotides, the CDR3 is TGTGCCAGTAGTCCGTCGCCGGGGAGATCCTACAATGAGCAGTTCTTC.

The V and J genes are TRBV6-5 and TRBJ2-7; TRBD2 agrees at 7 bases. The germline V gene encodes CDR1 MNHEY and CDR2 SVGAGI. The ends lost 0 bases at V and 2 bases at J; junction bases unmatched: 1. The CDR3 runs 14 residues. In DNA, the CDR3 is TGTGCCAGCAGTTACTCGGCGGGGGCCTACGAGCAGTACTTC. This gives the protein CASSYSAGAYEQYF.

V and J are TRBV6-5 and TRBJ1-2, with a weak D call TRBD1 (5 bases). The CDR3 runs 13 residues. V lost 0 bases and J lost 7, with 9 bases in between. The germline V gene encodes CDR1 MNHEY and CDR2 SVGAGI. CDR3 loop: CASSYSEGSGYTF. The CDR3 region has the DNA TGTGCCAGCAGTTACTCGGAGGGGTCTGGCTACACCTTC.

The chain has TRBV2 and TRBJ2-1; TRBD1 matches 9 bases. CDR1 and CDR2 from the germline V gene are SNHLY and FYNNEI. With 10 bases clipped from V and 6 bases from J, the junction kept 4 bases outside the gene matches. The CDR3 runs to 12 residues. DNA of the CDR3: TGTGCCATCAAGGACAGGGGCAATGAGCAGTTCTTC. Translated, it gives CAIKDRGNEQFF.

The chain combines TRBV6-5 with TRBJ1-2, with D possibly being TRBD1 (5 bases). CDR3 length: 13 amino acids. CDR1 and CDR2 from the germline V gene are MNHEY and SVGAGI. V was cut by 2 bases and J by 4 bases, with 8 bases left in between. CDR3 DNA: TGTGCCAGCAGTTACGACAGCCGCTATGGCTACACCTTC. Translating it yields CASSYDSRYGYTF.

In nucleotides, the CDR3 is TGTGCCAGCAGCTTGCCGAAAACAGGGAGGGACACTGAAGCTTTCTTT. This encodes CASSLPKTGRDTEAFF. The chain couples TRBV5-6 to TRBJ1-1; D perhaps matches TRBD1 (6 bases). The CDR3 has 16 amino acids. CDR1 SGHDT and CDR2 YYEEEE come from the germline V gene. Trimming cost V 1 base and J 3 bases, with 16 bases left between them.

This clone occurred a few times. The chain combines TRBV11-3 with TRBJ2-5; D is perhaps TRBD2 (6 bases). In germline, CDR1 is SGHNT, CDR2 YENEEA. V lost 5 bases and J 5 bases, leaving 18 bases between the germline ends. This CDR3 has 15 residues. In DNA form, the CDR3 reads TGTGCCAGCAGCACTTGGAAAGCGGGTCAGGAGACCCAGTACTTC. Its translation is CASSTWKAGQETQYF.

The CDR3, as DNA: TGTGCCAGCAGCTTAATGGCGGGGGGCGCAGATACGCAGTATTTT. Its translation is CASSLMAGGADTQYF. The rearrangement joins TRBV11-2 to TRBJ2-3; 8 bases are shared with TRBD2. The CDR3 loop spans 15 amino acids. Germline CDR1 reads SGHAT; CDR2 reads FQNNGV. The V segment lost 2 bases and the J segment 4 bases; nucleotides outside the gene matches: 5.

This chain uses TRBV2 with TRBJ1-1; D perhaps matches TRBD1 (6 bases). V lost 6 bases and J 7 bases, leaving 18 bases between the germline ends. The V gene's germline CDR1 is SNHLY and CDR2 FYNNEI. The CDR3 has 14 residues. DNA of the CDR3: TGTGCCAGCAGCACCGGGACAACTGGGGGTGAAGCTTTCTTT. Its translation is CASSTGTTGGEAFF.

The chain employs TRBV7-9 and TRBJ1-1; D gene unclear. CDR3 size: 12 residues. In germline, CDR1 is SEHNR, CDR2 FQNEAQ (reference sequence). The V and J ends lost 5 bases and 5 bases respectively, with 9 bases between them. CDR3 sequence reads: CASSTLRTEAFF. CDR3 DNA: TGTGCCAGCAGCACCCTTAGGACTGAAGCTTTCTTT. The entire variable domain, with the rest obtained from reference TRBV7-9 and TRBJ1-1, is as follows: DTGVSQNPRHKITKRGQNVTFRCDPISEHNRLYWYRQTLGQGPEFLTYFQNEAQLEKSRLLSDRFSAERPKGSFSTLEIQRTEQGDSAMYLCASSTLRTEAFFGQGTRLTVV.

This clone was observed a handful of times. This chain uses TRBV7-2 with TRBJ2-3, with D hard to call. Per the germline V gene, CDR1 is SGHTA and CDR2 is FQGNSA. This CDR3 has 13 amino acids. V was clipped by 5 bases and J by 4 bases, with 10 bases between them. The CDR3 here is CASSPPPSDTQYF. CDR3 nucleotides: TGTGCCAGCAGCCCCCCCCCTTCAGATACGCAGTATTTT.

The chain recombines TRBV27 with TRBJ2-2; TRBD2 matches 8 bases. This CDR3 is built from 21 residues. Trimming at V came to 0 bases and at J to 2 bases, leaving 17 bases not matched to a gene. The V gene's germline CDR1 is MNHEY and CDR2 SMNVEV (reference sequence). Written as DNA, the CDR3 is TGTGCCAGCAGTTTATCACCAGGGCGGGATAGCGGGACCAGTAACACCGGGGAGCTGTTTTTT. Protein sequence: CASSLSPGRDSGTSNTGELFF.

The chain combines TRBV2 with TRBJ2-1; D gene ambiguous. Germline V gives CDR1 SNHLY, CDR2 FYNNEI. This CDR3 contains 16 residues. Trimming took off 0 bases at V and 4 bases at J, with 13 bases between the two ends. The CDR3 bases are TGTGCCAGCAGTGAAGCGCTTGGAGCCCCGTACAATGAGCAGTTCTTC. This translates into CASSEALGAPYNEQFF. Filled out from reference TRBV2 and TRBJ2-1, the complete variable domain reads EPEVTQTPSHQVTQMGQEVILRCVPISNHLYFYWYRQILGQKVEFLVSFYNNEISEKSEIFDDQFSVERPDGSNFTLKIRSTKLEDSAMYFCASSEALGAPYNEQFFGPGTRLTVL.

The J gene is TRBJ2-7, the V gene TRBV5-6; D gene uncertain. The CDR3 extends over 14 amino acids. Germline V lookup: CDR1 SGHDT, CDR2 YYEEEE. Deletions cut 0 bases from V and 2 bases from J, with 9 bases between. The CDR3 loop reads CASSLGDSPYEQYF. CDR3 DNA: TGTGCCAGCAGCTTGGGGGATTCGCCCTACGAGCAGTACTTC.

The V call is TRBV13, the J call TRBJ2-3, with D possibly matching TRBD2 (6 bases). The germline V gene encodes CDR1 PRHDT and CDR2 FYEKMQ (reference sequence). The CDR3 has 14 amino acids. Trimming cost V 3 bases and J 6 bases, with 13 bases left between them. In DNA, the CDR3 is TGTGCCAGCAGCTTTGGGTCTAGCGCCGATACGCAGTATTTT. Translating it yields CASSFGSSADTQYF.

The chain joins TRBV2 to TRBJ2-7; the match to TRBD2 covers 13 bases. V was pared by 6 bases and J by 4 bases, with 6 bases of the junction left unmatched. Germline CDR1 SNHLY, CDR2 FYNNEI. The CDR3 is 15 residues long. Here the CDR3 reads CASSVTSGRFYEQYF. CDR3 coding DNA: TGTGCCAGCAGCGTGACTAGCGGGAGGTTTTACGAGCAGTACTTC.

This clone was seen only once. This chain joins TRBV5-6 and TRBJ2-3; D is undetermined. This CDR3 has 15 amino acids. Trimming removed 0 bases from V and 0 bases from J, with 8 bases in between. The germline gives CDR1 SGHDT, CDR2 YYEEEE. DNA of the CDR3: TGTGCCAGCAGCTTGGTTACAGAAAGCACAGATACGCAGTATTTT. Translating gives CASSLVTESTDTQYF.

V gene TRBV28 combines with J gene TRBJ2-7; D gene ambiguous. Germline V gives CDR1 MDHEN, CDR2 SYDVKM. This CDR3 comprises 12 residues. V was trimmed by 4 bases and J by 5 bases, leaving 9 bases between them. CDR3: CASSSTFNEQYF. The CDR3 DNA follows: TGTGCCAGCAGTTCAACGTTCAACGAGCAGTACTTC.

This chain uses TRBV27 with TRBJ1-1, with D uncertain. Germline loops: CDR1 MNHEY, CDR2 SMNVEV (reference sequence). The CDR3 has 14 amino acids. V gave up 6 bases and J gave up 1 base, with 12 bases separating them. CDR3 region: CASRVGRTNTEAFF. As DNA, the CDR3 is TGTGCCAGCAGGGTCGGGCGGACGAACACTGAAGCTTTCTTT.

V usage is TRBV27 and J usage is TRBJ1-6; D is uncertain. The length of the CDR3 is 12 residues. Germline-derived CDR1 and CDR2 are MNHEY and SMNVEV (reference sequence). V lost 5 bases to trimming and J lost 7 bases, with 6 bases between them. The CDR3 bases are TGTGCCAGCAGTCCCCCGAATTCACCCCTCCACTTT. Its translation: CASSPPNSPLHF.

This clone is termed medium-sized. This CDR3 reads CASSAYPVNEQFF. CDR3 coding DNA: TGTGCCAGCAGCGCGTACCCCGTTAATGAGCAGTTCTTC. This sequence joins TRBV7-6 and TRBJ2-1; no reliable D call. This CDR3 region has 13 residues. V was shortened by 5 bases and J by 7 bases, with 12 bases between the two germline ends. Germline CDR1 is SGHVS and CDR2 is FNYEAQ.

The CDR3: CASSLSRLGNEQFF. The CDR3 region has the DNA TGTGCCAGCAGTTTATCGCGTCTTGGGAATGAGCAGTTCTTC. The chain employs TRBV27 and TRBJ2-1; D unresolved. CDR3 length: 14 amino acids. Germline V lookup: CDR1 MNHEY, CDR2 SMNVEV (reference sequence). V was pared by 0 bases and J by 7 bases, with 10 bases between.

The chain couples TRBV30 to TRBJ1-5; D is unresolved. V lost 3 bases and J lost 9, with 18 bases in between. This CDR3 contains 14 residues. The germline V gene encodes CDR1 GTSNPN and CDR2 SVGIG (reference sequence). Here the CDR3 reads CAWSPQAGTWPQHF. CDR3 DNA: TGTGCCTGGAGCCCGCAGGCAGGCACTTGGCCCCAGCATTTT.

The DNA of the CDR3 is TGTGCCAGCAGTATTGGCCGTATAGGCTATGGCTACACCTTC. It yields the protein CASSIGRIGYGYTF. The chain employs TRBV27 and TRBJ1-2; D not resolved. This CDR3 has 14 amino acids. From germline, CDR1 is MNHEY and CDR2 SMNVEV (reference sequence). V gave up 5 bases and J gave up 4 bases, with 14 bases separating them.

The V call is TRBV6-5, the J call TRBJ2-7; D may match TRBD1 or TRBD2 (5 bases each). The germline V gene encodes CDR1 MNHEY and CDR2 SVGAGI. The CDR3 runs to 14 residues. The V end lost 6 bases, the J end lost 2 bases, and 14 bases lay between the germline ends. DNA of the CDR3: TGTGCCAGCAGCCCCGGGGCGGCGGCCTACGAGCAGTACTTC. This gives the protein CASSPGAAAYEQYF.